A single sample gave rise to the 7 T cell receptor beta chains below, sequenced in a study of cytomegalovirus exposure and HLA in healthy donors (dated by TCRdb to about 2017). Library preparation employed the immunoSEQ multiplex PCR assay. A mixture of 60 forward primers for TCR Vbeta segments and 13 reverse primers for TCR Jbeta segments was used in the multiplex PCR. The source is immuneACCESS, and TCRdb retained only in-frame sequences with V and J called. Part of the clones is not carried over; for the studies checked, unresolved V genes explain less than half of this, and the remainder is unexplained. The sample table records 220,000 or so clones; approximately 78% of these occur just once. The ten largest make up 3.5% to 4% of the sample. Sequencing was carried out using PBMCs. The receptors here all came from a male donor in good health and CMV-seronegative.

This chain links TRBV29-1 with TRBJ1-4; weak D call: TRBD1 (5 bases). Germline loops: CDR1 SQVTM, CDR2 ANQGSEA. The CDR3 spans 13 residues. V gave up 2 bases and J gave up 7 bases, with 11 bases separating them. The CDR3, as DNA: TGCAGCGTTGAACCGGGACTCGGTGAAAAACTGTTTTTT. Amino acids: CSVEPGLGEKLFF.

The CDR3 loop reads CASSVALAGGPGYEQYF. CDR3 coding DNA: TGTGCCAGCAGCGTAGCGCTAGCGGGGGGCCCAGGCTACGAGCAGTACTTC. This rearrangement joins TRBV9 to TRBJ2-5, with TRBD2 matching 11 bases. The J call is doubtful: the DNA matches TRBJ2-7 better. In germline, CDR1 is SGDLS, CDR2 YYNGEE. The CDR3 extends over 17 amino acids.

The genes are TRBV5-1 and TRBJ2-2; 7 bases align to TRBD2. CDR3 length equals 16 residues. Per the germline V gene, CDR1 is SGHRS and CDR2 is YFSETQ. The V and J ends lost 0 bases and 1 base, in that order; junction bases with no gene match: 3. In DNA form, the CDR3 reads TGCGCCAGCAGCTTGGGCGCTAGCGGGAACACCGGGGAGCTGTTTTTT. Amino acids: CASSLGASGNTGELFF.

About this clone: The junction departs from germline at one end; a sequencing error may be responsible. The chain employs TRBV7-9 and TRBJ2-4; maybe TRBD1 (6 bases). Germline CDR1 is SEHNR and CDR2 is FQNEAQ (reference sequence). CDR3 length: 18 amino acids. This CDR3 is CSSSFALQGFSSKNIQYF. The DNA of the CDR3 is TGTTCCAGCAGCTTCGCGTTACAGGGATTTAGTTCCAAAAACATTCAGTACTTC.

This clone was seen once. CDR3 nucleotides: TGTGCCGTTTCCGGGACAGGGAAGTCGACAGATACGCAGTATTTT. Translated: CAVSGTGKSTDTQYF. The genes are TRBV6-1 and TRBJ2-3; TRBD1 matches at 9 bases. The germline V gene has CDR1 MNHNS and CDR2 SASEGT. J gave up 3 bases and V 11 bases, and 12 bases lay outside the gene matches. The CDR3 extends over 15 amino acids.

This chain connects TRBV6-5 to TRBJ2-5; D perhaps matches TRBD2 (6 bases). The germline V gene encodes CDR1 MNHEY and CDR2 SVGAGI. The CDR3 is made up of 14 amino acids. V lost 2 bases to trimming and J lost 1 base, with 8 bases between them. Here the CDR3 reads CASSYIAAQETQYF. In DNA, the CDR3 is TGTGCCAGCAGTTACATAGCGGCCCAAGAGACCCAGTACTTC.

The CDR3 sequence is CASTGGAGGEQFF. The DNA of the CDR3 is TGTGCCAGCACAGGGGGCGCAGGGGGTGAGCAGTTCTTC. The chain joins TRBV7-3 to TRBJ2-1; 8 nucleotides agree with TRBD1. The V and J ends lost 7 bases and 9 bases, in that order; junction bases with no gene match: 8. CDR1 is SGHTA, CDR2 FQGTGA, per germline. The length of the CDR3 is 13 residues. The full variable domain, its missing parts supplied by reference TRBV7-3 and TRBJ2-1, is GAGVSQTPSNKVTEKGKYVELRCDPISGHTALYWYRQSLGQGPEFLIYFQGTGAADDSGLPNDRFFAVRPEGSVSTLKIQRTERGDSAVYLCASTGGAGGEQFFGPGTRLTVL.